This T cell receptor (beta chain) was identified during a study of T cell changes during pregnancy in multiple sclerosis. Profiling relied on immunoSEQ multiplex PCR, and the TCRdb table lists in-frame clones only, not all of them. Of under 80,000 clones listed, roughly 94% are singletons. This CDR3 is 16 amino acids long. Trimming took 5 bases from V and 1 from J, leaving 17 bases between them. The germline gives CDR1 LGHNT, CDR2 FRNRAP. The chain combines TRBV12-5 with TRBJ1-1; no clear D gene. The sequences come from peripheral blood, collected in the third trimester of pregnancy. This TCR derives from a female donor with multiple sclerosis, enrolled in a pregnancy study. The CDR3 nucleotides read TGTGCTAGTGGTCCAACTCCCCGGGGAACGAACACTGAAGCTTTCTTT. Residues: CASGPTPRGTNTEAFF.